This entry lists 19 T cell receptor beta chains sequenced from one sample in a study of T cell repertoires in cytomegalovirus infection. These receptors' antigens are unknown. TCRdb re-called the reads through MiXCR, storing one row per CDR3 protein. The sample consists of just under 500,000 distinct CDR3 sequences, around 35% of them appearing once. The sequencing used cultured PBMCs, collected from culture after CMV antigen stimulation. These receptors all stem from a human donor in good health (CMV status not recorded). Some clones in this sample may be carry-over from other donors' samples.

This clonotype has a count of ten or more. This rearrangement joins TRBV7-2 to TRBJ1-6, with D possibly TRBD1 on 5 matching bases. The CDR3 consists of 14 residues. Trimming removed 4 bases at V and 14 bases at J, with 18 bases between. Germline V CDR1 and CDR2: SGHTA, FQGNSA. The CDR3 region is CASSSGGMVKTLHF. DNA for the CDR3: TGTGCCAGCAGCTCGGGGGGAATGGTCAAGACCCTCCACTTT.

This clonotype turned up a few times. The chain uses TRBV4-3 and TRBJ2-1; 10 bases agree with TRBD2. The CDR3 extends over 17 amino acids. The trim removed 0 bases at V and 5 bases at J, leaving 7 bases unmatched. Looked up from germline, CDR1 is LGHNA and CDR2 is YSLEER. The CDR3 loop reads CASSQDGGTSAHNEQFF. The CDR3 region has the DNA TGCGCCAGCAGCCAAGATGGGGGGACTAGCGCCCACAATGAGCAGTTCTTC.

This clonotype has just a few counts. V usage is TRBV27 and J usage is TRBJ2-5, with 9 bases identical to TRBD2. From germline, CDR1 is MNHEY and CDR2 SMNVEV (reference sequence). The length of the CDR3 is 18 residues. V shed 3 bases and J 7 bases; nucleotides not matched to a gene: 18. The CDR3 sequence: CASSFHSPAGGPQGTQYF. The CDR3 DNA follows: TGTGCCAGCAGTTTTCACAGCCCGGCGGGAGGGCCCCAGGGGACCCAGTACTTC.

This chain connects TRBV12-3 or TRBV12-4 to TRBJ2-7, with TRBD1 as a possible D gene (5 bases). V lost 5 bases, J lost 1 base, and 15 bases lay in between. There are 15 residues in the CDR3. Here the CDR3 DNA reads TGTGCCAGCAGTCCTCCCGGTGGGGCTTCCTACGAGCAGTACGTC. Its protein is CASSPPGGASYEQYV.

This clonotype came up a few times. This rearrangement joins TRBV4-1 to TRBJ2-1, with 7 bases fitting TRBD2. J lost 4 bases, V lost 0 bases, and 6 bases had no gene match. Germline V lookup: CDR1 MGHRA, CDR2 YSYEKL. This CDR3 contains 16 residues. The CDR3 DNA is TGCGCCAGCAGCCAAGATATTAGCGGGCCATACAATGAGCAGTTCTTC. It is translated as CASSQDISGPYNEQFF.

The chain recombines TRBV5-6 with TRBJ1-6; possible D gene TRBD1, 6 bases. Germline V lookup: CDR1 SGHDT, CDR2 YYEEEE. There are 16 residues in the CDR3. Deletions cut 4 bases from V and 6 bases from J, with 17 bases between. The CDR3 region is CASSLYRTASNSPLHF. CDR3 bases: TGTGCCAGCAGCCTGTACCGGACAGCAAGTAATTCACCCCTCCACTTT.

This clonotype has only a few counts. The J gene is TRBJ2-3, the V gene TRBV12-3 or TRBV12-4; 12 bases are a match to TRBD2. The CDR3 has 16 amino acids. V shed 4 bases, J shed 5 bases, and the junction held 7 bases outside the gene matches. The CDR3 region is CASSYLAGGPGDTQYF. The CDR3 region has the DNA TGTGCCAGCAGTTACCTAGCGGGAGGGCCTGGAGATACGCAGTATTTT.

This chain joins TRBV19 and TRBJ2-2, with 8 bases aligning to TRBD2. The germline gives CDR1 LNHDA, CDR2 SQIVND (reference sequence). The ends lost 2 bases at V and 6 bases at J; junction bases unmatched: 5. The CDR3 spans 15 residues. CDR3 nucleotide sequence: TGTGCCAGTAGTATACAAGCGGGAGTATCCGGGGAGCTGTTTTTT. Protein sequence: CASSIQAGVSGELFF.

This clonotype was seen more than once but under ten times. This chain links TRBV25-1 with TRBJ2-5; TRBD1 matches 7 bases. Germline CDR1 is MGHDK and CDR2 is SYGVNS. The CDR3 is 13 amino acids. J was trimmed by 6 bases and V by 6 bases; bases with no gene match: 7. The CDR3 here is CASRTGNVKTQYF. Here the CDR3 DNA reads TGTGCCAGCAGGACAGGGAATGTGAAGACCCAGTACTTC.

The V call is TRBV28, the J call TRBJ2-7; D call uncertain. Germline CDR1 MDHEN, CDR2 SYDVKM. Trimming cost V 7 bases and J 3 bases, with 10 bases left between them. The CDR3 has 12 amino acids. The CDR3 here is CASTTQSYEQYF. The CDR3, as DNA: TGTGCCAGCACAACCCAGAGCTACGAGCAGTACTTC.

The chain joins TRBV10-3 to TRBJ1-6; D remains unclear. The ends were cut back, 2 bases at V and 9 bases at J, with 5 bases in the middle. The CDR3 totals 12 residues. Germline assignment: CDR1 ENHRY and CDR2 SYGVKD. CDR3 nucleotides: TGTGCCATCAGTGAGGCTGTTTCACCCCTCCACTTT. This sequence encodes CAISEAVSPLHF.

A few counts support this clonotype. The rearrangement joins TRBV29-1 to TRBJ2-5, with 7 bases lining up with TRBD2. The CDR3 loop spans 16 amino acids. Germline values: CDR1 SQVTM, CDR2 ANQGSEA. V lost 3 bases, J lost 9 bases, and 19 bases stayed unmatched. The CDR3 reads CSVEGGLGQPIASQYF. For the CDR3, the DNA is TGCAGCGTTGAGGGAGGACTAGGACAACCAATAGCATCCCAGTACTTC.

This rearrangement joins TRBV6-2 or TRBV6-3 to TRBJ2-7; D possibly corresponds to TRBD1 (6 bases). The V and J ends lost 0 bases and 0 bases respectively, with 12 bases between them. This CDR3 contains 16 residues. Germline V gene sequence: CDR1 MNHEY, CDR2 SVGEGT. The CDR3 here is CASSYSGTPSSYEQYV. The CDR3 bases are TGTGCCAGCAGTTACTCGGGGACACCCAGCTCCTACGAGCAGTACGTC.

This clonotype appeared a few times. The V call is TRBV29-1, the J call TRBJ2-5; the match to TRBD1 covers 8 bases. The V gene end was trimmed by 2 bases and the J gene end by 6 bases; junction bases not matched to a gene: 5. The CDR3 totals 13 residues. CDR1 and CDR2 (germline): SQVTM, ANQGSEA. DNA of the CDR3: TGCAGCGTTGAATCCAGGGGGCGAAAGACCCAGTACTTC. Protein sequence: CSVESRGRKTQYF.

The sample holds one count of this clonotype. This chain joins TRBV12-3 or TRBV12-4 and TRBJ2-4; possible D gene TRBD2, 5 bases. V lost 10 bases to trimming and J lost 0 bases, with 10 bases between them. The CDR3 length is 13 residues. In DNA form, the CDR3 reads TGTGCCAATACGCGGGCAGCCAAAAACATTCAGTACTTC. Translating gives CANTRAAKNIQYF.

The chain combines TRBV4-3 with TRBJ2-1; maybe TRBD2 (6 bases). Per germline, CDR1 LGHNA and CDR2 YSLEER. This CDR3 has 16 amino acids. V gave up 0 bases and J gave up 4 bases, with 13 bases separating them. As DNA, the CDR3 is TGCGCCAGCAGCCAAGATGTAGCGGTTGGATACAATGAGCAGTTCTTC. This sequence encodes CASSQDVAVGYNEQFF.

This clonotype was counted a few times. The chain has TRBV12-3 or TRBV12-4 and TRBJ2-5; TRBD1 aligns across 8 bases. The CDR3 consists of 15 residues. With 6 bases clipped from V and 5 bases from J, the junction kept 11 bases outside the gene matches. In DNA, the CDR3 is TGTGCCAGCAGCGATTCGACAGGGGCAGGCGAGACCCAGTACTTC. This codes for CASSDSTGAGETQYF.

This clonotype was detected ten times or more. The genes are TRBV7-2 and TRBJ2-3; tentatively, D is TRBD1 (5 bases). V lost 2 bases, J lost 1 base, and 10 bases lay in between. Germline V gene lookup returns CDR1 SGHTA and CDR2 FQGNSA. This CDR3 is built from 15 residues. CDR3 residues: CASSLWGRGTDTQYF. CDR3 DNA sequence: TGTGCCAGCAGCTTATGGGGCAGGGGCACAGATACGCAGTATTTT.

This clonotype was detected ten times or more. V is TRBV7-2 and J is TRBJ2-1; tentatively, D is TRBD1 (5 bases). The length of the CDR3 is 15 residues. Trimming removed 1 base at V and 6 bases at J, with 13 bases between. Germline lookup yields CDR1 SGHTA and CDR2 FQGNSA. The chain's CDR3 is CASSLVVDRFNEQFF. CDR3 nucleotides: TGTGCCAGCAGCTTAGTAGTTGACAGATTCAATGAGCAGTTCTTC.